This is a list of T cell receptor beta chains from one sample in a study of CD8 T cell repertoires and HIV-1 epitope variants. The data were produced by immunoSEQ multiplex PCR, yet TCRdb's version contains in-frame clones alone and is incomplete. Among some 5,200 clones listed, 55% to 65% were seen once. These receptors have no identified antigens. The sample taken for sequencing was cultured CD8+ T cells derived from PBMCs. The origin of the receptors is a male donor with HIV. The CDR3 runs from the conserved cysteine through the conserved F or W. A D gene is named only where the DNA matches it firmly. Size is stated for part of the rows, as once, few or many counts, or as a class when the clone is expanded.

clone size: few
J gene: TRBJ1-1
V gene: TRBV27
D gene: -
CDR3 DNA: TGTGCCGCCGGGGGGAGCGTGAGCACTGAAGCTTTCTTT
CDR3 protein: CAAGGSVSTEAFF

clone size: -
J gene: TRBJ2-1
V gene: TRBV5-1
D gene: TRBD2
CDR3 DNA: TGCGCCAGCAGCCCCGGGACTAGCGCCGATGAGCAGTTCTTC
CDR3 protein: CASSPGTSADEQFF

clone size: few
J gene: TRBJ1-5
V gene: TRBV6-5
D gene: -
CDR3 DNA: TGTGCCAGCAGTTACACCGTAACTGATCAGCCCCAGCATTTT
CDR3 protein: CASSYTVTDQPQHF

clone size: -
J gene: TRBJ2-1
V gene: TRBV10-1
D gene: -
CDR3 DNA: TGCGCCAGCAGTGAAGGGCCAGGTAGGAAAGCTTACAATGAGCAGTTCTTC
CDR3 protein: CASSEGPGRKAYNEQFF

clone size: -
J gene: TRBJ2-2
V gene: TRBV6-4
D gene: -
CDR3 DNA: TGTGCCAGCAGTCAGGGCCCAGTGACCGGGGAGCTGTTTTTT
CDR3 protein: CASSQGPVTGELFF

clone size: -
J gene: TRBJ2-1
V gene: TRBV4-3
D gene: TRBD2
CDR3 DNA: TGCGCCAGCAGCGCCTACTCGGGGGGGCCCGACAATGAGCAGTTCTTC
CDR3 protein: CASSAYSGGPDNEQFF

clone size: -
J gene: TRBJ2-7
V gene: TRBV5-4
D gene: -
CDR3 DNA: TGTGCCAGCTCATCTCGGGGCGGGGAATACGAGCAGTACTTC
CDR3 protein: CASSSRGGEYEQYF

clone size: few
J gene: TRBJ1-1
V gene: TRBV10-3
D gene: -
CDR3 DNA: TGTGCCACCAGACTTCAGGCGAACACTGAAGCTTTCTTT
CDR3 protein: CATRLQANTEAFF

clone size: -
J gene: TRBJ2-7
V gene: TRBV6-5
D gene: TRBD2
CDR3 DNA: TGTGCCAGCAGTCACCGTACTAGCGGGAGGAACGAGCAGTACTTC
CDR3 protein: CASSHRTSGRNEQYF

clone size: -
J gene: TRBJ2-3
V gene: TRBV7-8
D gene: -
CDR3 DNA: TGTGCCAGCAGCGGCGCTAGCACAGATACGCAGTATTTT
CDR3 protein: CASSGASTDTQYF

clone size: -
J gene: TRBJ2-5
V gene: TRBV6-5
D gene: TRBD1
CDR3 DNA: TGTGCCAGCAGTAATACAGGGGGGCGAGAGACCCAGTACTTC
CDR3 protein: CASSNTGGRETQYF

clone size: once
J gene: TRBJ1-2
V gene: TRBV5-6
D gene: -
CDR3 DNA: TGTGCCAGCAGCTTGTACCCCCAGGATATTAACTATGGCTACACCTTC
CDR3 protein: CASSLYPQDINYGYTF

clone size: -
J gene: TRBJ2-1
V gene: TRBV9
D gene: -
CDR3 DNA: TGTGCCAGCAGCGTAGAACAGAAGGGTGAGCAGTTCTTC
CDR3 protein: CASSVEQKGEQFF

clone size: few
J gene: TRBJ1-1
V gene: TRBV5-1
D gene: -
CDR3 DNA: TGCGCCAGCAGCTTTGGGGGGAACACTGAAGCTTTCTTT
CDR3 protein: CASSFGGNTEAFF

clone size: once
J gene: TRBJ2-7
V gene: TRBV19
D gene: TRBD2
CDR3 DNA: TGTGCCAGTAGTACCACGGGACTACTCTACGAGCAGTACTTC
CDR3 protein: CASSTTGLLYEQYF

clone size: few
J gene: TRBJ2-5
V gene: TRBV2
D gene: -
CDR3 DNA: TGTGCCAGCAGTGGCCGGGGGCCGGGGGAGACCCAGTACTTC
CDR3 protein: CASSGRGPGETQYF

clone size: -
J gene: TRBJ2-7
V gene: TRBV27
D gene: -
CDR3 DNA: TGTGCCACCTCTGTTCGGACAGACTACGAGCAGTACTTC
CDR3 protein: CATSVRTDYEQYF

clone size: once
J gene: TRBJ1-3
V gene: TRBV5-1
D gene: -
CDR3 DNA: TGCGCCAGTAGGGACACTGAAAGGAACACCATATATTTT
CDR3 protein: CASRDTERNTIYF

clone size: -
J gene: TRBJ2-7
V gene: TRBV7-9
D gene: -
CDR3 DNA: TGTGCCAGCAGCCCACAGAGCTCCTACGAGCAGTACTTC
CDR3 protein: CASSPQSSYEQYF

clone size: -
J gene: TRBJ2-7
V gene: TRBV7-9
D gene: -
CDR3 DNA: TGTGCCAGCAGCTCTACTGAGTCTCACGAGCAGTACTTC
CDR3 protein: CASSSTESHEQYF